This T cell receptor beta chain appears in the sequencing data of a study of T cells in Graves' hyperthyroidism and ophthalmopathy. At the level of the study: Peripheral blood was secured at the point of initial diagnosis, before any treatment. Whole-study findings and limits: In the blood, most expanded thyroid clonotypes above 0.001 appeared as well.

Newly diagnosed patients aged 18 to 65 had hyperthyroidism of under 2 months' duration. Researchers barred patients who had uncontrolled infection, other autoimmune disease, pregnancy or lactation. The germline V gene encodes CDR1 SQVTM and CDR2 ANQGSEA. The CDR3 is 15 amino acids. V lost 5 bases and J lost 5; bases outside the gene matches: 7. RNA transcripts provided the source from which TCR beta CDR3 regions were amplified. The TCR CDR3 first-round RT-PCR relied on the HTBI primer set. TCRdb called the multiplex PCR reads again in MiXCR, with one record for every CDR3 protein. This table has more than 650,000 distinct CDR3 sequences, 11% to 15% appearing once. This clonotype came up a few times. The antigen is undetermined.

Sequencing input: blood. This receptor was identified in a woman between 18 and 29 years old with Graves' hyperthyroidism. The V call is TRBV29-1, the J call TRBJ2-2; 11 positions match TRBD2. CDR3 in DNA: TGCAGCGTTCTAAGTTTAGCGGGAGGGACCGGGGAGCTGTTTTTT. Its protein is CSVLSLAGGTGELFF.